Listed below are T cell receptor beta chains from one sample, sequenced in a study of T cells after yellow fever vaccination. TCRdb re-called the 5' RACE reads through MiXCR, storing one row per CDR3 protein. The sample holds some 400,000 distinct CDR3 sequences; about 6% are singletons and the top ten take about 15%. The sequencing used PBMCs, collected 5 days after the yellow fever booster vaccination. The source of these receptors is a man aged 25-45 years who received the YFV17D yellow fever vaccine. The CDR3 runs from the conserved cysteine through the conserved F or W. Fields, in order: V gene, J gene, clone size, D gene, CDR3 DNA, CDR3 protein. The D gene is left open where the match is weak. Clone size appears in some rows only: once, few, many, or a class for an expanded clone.

V gene: TRBV9; J gene: TRBJ1-1; clone size: many; D gene: .; CDR3 DNA: TGTGCCAGCAGCATCCGGGGCCTGAACACTGAAGCTTTCTTT; CDR3 protein: CASSIRGLNTEAFF
V gene: TRBV6-4; J gene: TRBJ2-1; clone size: few; D gene: .; CDR3 DNA: TGTGCCAGCGCAATAGAGGGCAACAATGAGCAGTTCTTC; CDR3 protein: CASAIEGNNEQFF
V gene: TRBV7-9; J gene: TRBJ1-1; clone size: few; D gene: .; CDR3 DNA: TGTGCCAGCAGCCTAGACCATGATGGTACTGAAGCTTTCTTT; CDR3 protein: CASSLDHDGTEAFF
V gene: TRBV6-5; J gene: TRBJ2-2; clone size: .; D gene: .; CDR3 DNA: TGTGCCAGCAGTTTAAATAGCGGTCTCACCGGGGAGCTGTTTTTT; CDR3 protein: CASSLNSGLTGELFF
V gene: TRBV4-3; J gene: TRBJ2-1; clone size: .; D gene: .; CDR3 DNA: TGCGCCAGCAGCCAGCCTGATATAGACAATGAGCAGTTCTTC; CDR3 protein: CASSQPDIDNEQFF
V gene: TRBV7-2; J gene: TRBJ2-3; clone size: few; D gene: .; CDR3 DNA: TGTGCCAGCAGCTTTTTCGAGGGGCGAGATACGCAGTATTTT; CDR3 protein: CASSFFEGRDTQYF
V gene: TRBV30; J gene: TRBJ1-1; clone size: .; D gene: .; CDR3 DNA: TGTGCCTGGAGTCCGGGACATCTCAACACTGAAGCTTTCTTT; CDR3 protein: CAWSPGHLNTEAFF
V gene: TRBV30; J gene: TRBJ1-2; clone size: few; D gene: .; CDR3 DNA: TGTGCCTGGGCACAGGGAGCTGGCTACACCTTC; CDR3 protein: CAWAQGAGYTF
V gene: TRBV12-3/TRBV12-4; J gene: TRBJ2-2; clone size: many; D gene: TRBD2; CDR3 DNA: TGTGCCAGTTTAGCGGGAGGGCTTTTCCGGGAGCTGTTTTTT; CDR3 protein: CASLAGGLFRELFF
V gene: TRBV9; J gene: TRBJ2-1; clone size: few; D gene: TRBD2; CDR3 DNA: TGTGCCAGCAGCTCCGCTAGCGGAGTCTCCTACAATGAGCAGTTCTTC; CDR3 protein: CASSSASGVSYNEQFF
V gene: TRBV7-9; J gene: TRBJ2-2; clone size: few; D gene: .; CDR3 DNA: TGTGCCAGCAGCCCACCCGGGTCAGGGAACACCGGGGAGCTGTTTTTT; CDR3 protein: CASSPPGSGNTGELFF
V gene: TRBV7-2; J gene: TRBJ1-2; clone size: .; D gene: TRBD1; CDR3 DNA: TGTGCCAGCATCCCGAACTTGACAGGGTATGGCTACACCTTC; CDR3 protein: CASIPNLTGYGYTF
V gene: TRBV4-2; J gene: TRBJ2-7; clone size: many; D gene: .; CDR3 DNA: TGTGCCAGCAGCCAAGATCTTGGGGGGCGTGAGCAGTACTTC; CDR3 protein: CASSQDLGGREQYF
V gene: TRBV27; J gene: TRBJ2-1; clone size: few; D gene: TRBD2; CDR3 DNA: TGTGCCAGCAGCCCTCGAGTAGCGGGAGTCCCGTTCTTC; CDR3 protein: CASSPRVAGVPFF
V gene: TRBV18; J gene: TRBJ2-7; clone size: many; D gene: .; CDR3 DNA: TGTGCCAGCTCACCTCCGGGAGTAGGCTACGAGCAGTACTTC; CDR3 protein: CASSPPGVGYEQYF
V gene: TRBV7-7; J gene: TRBJ2-2; clone size: .; D gene: TRBD2; CDR3 DNA: TGTGCTAGCAGCCCGAGCGGGAGTGGCGGGGAGCTGTTTTTT; CDR3 protein: CASSPSGSGGELFF
V gene: TRBV7-8; J gene: TRBJ2-4; clone size: many; D gene: .; CDR3 DNA: TGTGCCAGCAGCGGACAGTACAAAAACATTCAGTACTTC; CDR3 protein: CASSGQYKNIQYF
V gene: TRBV23-1; J gene: TRBJ2-3; clone size: many; D gene: TRBD1; CDR3 DNA: TGCGCCAGCAGCCCCGGGACAGGGGGCCCCACAGATACGCAGTATTTT; CDR3 protein: CASSPGTGGPTDTQYF